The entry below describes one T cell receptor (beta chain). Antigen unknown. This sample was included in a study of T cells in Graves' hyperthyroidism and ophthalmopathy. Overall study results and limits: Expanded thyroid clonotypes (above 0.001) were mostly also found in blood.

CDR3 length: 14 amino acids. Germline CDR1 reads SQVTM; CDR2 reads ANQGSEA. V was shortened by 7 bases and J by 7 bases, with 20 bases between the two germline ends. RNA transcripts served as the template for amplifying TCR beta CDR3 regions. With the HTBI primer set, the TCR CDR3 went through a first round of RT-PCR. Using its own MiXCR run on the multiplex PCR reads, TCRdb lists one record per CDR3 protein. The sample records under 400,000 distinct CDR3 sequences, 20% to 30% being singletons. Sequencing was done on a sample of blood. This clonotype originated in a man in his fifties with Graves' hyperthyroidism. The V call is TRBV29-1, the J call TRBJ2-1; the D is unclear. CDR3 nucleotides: TGCAGCGCTCTTACGTACGGGCCGGGTAATGAGCAGTTCTTC. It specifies CSALTYGPGNEQFF.